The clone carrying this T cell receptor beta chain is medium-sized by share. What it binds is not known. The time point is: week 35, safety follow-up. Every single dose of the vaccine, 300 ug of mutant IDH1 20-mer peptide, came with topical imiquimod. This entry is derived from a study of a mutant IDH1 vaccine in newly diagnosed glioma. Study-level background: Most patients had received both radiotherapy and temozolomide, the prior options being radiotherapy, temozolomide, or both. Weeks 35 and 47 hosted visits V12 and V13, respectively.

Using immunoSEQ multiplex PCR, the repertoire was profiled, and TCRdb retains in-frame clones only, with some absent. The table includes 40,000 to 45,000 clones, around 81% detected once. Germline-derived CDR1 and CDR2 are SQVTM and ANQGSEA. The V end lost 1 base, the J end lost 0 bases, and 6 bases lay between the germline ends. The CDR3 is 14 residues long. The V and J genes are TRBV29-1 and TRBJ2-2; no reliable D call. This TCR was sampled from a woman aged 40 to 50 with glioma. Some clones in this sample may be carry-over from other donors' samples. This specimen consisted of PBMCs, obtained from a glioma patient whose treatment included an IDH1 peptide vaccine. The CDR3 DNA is TGCAGCGTTGAAGGTCAGACGAACACCGGGGAGCTGTTTTTT. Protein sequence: CSVEGQTNTGELFF.